Each of the 19 T cell receptor beta chains below was sequenced from the same sample in a study of CD8 T cells in ankylosing spondylitis (dated 2017 in TCRdb). Preparation of the library involved 5' RACE. Instrument used: Illumina HiSeq 2500. The public reads were reprocessed in TCRdb via fastp at Q25 and MiXCR, keeping in-frame beta chains. Each CDR3 protein appears once, grouped with its most common genes and DNA. In all, the sample holds 36,000 or so distinct CDR3 sequences, and approximately 6% of those were seen once. The ten largest clonotypes hold approximately 12% of the sample. The sequencing sample was made of blood, either unsorted or a sorted T cell fraction (not recorded which). The source of these receptors is a male donor with ankylosing spondylitis or in good health (not recorded which).

This clonotype has ten or more counts. The chain couples TRBV7-9 to TRBJ1-2; D remains ambiguous. The germline V gene encodes CDR1 SEHNR and CDR2 FQNEAQ (reference sequence). V was pared by 3 bases and J by 2 bases, with 4 bases between. This CDR3 has 12 amino acids. The CDR3 nucleotides are TGTGCCAGCAGCTTTGACAACTATGGCTACACCTTC. It is translated as CASSFDNYGYTF.

The table lists this clonotype with many counts. The chain recombines TRBV18 with TRBJ2-7; D is unresolved. Germline V gives CDR1 KGHSH, CDR2 LQKENI. The V gene lost 1 base and the J gene lost 2 bases, with 9 bases spanning the gap. CDR3 size: 14 residues. The CDR3 loop reads CASSPQTATYEQYF. CDR3 nucleotides: TGTGCCAGCTCACCACAAACAGCTACCTACGAGCAGTACTTC.

Ten or more counts support this clonotype. The V call is TRBV19, the J call TRBJ2-1, with D tentatively TRBD1 (6 bases). With 8 bases removed from V and 10 bases from J, the gap between germline ends came to 21 bases. The CDR3 length is 14 residues. Germline CDR1 reads LNHDA; CDR2 reads SQIVND (reference sequence). The CDR3 bases are TGTGCCAGTGTACGACAGGTGAATCCCGCCGAGCAGTTCTTC. Translating gives CASVRQVNPAEQFF.

This clonotype has just a few counts. The rearrangement uses TRBV20-1 and TRBJ1-3; D is unclear. V was cut by 5 bases and J by 0 bases, with 11 bases left in between. This CDR3 is 14 amino acids long. Germline V gene sequence: CDR1 DFQATT, CDR2 SNEGSKA (reference sequence). The CDR3 DNA reads as TGCAGTGCTCCGGACGGTTACTCTGGAAACACCATATATTTT. This codes for CSAPDGYSGNTIYF.

The sample holds many counts of this clonotype. The V gene is TRBV7-9, the J gene TRBJ2-3; 7 nucleotides align to TRBD2. This CDR3 has 17 residues. V trimming: 5 bases; J trimming: 3 bases; junction bases outside the gene matches: 14. Germline CDR1 is SEHNR and CDR2 is FQNEAQ (reference sequence). This chain's CDR3 is CASSPPRVAGETDTQYF. The CDR3 bases are TGTGCCAGCAGCCCGCCCCGTGTCGCGGGAGAGACAGATACGCAGTATTTT.

This clonotype was seen many times. The chain is built from TRBV27 and TRBJ2-1; TRBD2 matches 14 bases. Germline V gene sequence: CDR1 MNHEY, CDR2 SMNVEV (reference sequence). The ends lost 5 bases at V and 14 bases at J; junction bases unmatched: 8. The CDR3 contains 14 residues. The CDR3 region has the DNA TGTGCCAGCAGTCCTCCGGGACTAGCGGGAGCAAAGTTCTTC. Encoded protein: CASSPPGLAGAKFF.

Many counts were recorded for this clonotype. The CDR3: CSARNGLKETQYF. The CDR3 DNA reads TGCAGTGCTAGAAACGGGTTGAAAGAGACCCAGTACTTC. The V and J genes are TRBV20-1 and TRBJ2-5, with D uncertain. This CDR3 is 13 amino acids long. Per the germline V gene, CDR1 is DFQATT and CDR2 is SNEGSKA (reference sequence). V gave up 2 bases and J gave up 3 bases, with 10 bases separating them.

This clonotype was picked up many times. The V call is TRBV9, the J call TRBJ2-1; the D gene is possibly TRBD1 (5 bases). Trimming removed 3 bases at V and 7 bases at J, with 20 bases between. The CDR3 sequence is 16 residues long. CDR1 is SGDLS, CDR2 YYNGEE, per germline. The CDR3 DNA sequence: TGTGCCAGCAGCGACGCCCCCGGCAGGGTAAGGAATGAGCAGTTCTTC. Translating gives CASSDAPGRVRNEQFF.

This clonotype was seen at least ten times. J is TRBJ2-6 and V is TRBV28; D not certain. This CDR3 region has 15 residues. Germline CDR1 MDHEN, CDR2 SYDVKM. Trimming pared 1 base from V and 2 bases from J, leaving 6 bases between. Here the CDR3 reads CASSLLSTGANVLTF. CDR3 DNA sequence: TGTGCCAGCAGTTTATTAAGTACTGGGGCCAACGTCCTGACTTTC.

This clonotype came up many times. The chain combines TRBV27 with TRBJ2-5, with 7 positions matching TRBD2. Trimming took 5 bases from V and 4 from J; bases not matched to a gene: 13. Germline lookup yields CDR1 MNHEY and CDR2 SMNVEV (reference sequence). There are 16 residues in the CDR3. The CDR3 spells CASSRLAAPGRETQYF. DNA of the CDR3: TGTGCCAGCAGTAGGCTAGCGGCCCCGGGTAGAGAGACCCAGTACTTC.

This clonotype has at least ten counts. Germline and junction disagree at one end, which may indicate a read error. The chain is built from TRBV2 and TRBJ2-1, with D perhaps matching TRBD2 (7 bases). Germline values: CDR1 SNHLY, CDR2 FYNNEI. This CDR3 has 9 amino acids. The CDR3 DNA reads TGTGCCAGCAGGGAAAGGGGGGGCTTC. It is translated as CASRERGGF.

By sample share, this clonotype is medium-sized. The V and J genes are TRBV10-3 and TRBJ1-1, with a possible D match to TRBD1 (5 bases). Germline V gene lookup returns CDR1 ENHRY and CDR2 SYGVKD. V lost 3 bases and J 2 bases, leaving 13 bases between the germline ends. This CDR3 is built from 15 residues. This CDR3 reads CAISDRGRSNTEAFF. CDR3 bases: TGTGCCATCAGTGACCGGGGACGGAGCAACACTGAAGCTTTCTTT.

In its sample, this clonotype was seen many times. The chain is built from TRBV5-1 and TRBJ1-2; perhaps TRBD1 as D (5 bases). The CDR3 loop spans 17 amino acids. V was pared by 1 base and J by 3 bases, with 19 bases between. Germline V gene data show CDR1 as SGHRS and CDR2 as YFSETQ. CDR3 region: CASSLRGSQFPDYGYTF. The CDR3 DNA sequence: TGCGCCAGCAGCTTGAGGGGCAGTCAATTCCCGGACTATGGCTACACCTTC.

This clonotype was found many times. V is TRBV6-1 and J is TRBJ2-2; D is ambiguous. Germline V gene data show CDR1 as MNHNS and CDR2 as SASEGT. The CDR3 is made up of 14 amino acids. V was trimmed by 1 base and J by 6 bases, leaving 9 bases between them. The DNA for the CDR3 is TGTGCCAGCAGTGAAGTGGCCAGCCCCGGGGAGCTGTTTTTT. Residues: CASSEVASPGELFF.

This clonotype was seen more than once but under ten times. As the CDR3 is not closed by the conserved phenylalanine or tryptophan, this likely results from a read error. The limits of the CDR3 on the DNA are not certain, so only TCRdb's listed CDR3 is given. This chain uses TRBV11-1 with TRBJ1-4. Inclusive of both ends, the CDR3 amounts to 8 amino acids. From germline, CDR1 is SGHAT and CDR2 FQDESV (reference sequence). Here the CDR3 reads CASSPDAG.

At least ten counts were recorded for this clonotype. The genes are TRBV6-1 and TRBJ2-3; 7 bases agree with TRBD2. The germline gives CDR1 MNHNS, CDR2 SASEGT. Trimming took 2 bases from V and 6 from J; bases not matched to a gene: 5. CDR3 length equals 14 residues. The CDR3 sequence: CASSESLARDTQYF. Here the CDR3 DNA reads TGTGCCAGCAGTGAATCACTAGCGAGGGATACGCAGTATTTT.

V is TRBV7-9 and J is TRBJ2-1; possibly TRBD2 for D (6 bases). This CDR3 is 12 amino acids long. V gave up 1 base and J gave up 10 bases, with 8 bases separating them. Germline values: CDR1 SEHNR, CDR2 FQNEAQ (reference sequence). The CDR3 sequence is CASSLGAGEQFF. The DNA for the CDR3 is TGTGCCAGCAGCTTAGGGGCGGGGGAGCAGTTCTTC.

This clonotype was seen repeatedly, ten times or more. This chain uses TRBV27 with TRBJ1-4, with D possibly being TRBD1 (5 bases). In germline, CDR1 is MNHEY, CDR2 SMNVEV (reference sequence). V was cut by 6 bases and J by 7 bases, with 18 bases left in between. This CDR3 contains 15 residues. The CDR3 nucleotides read TGTGCCAGCAGAAGGACACCGGGAAGCGGTGAAAAACTGTTTTTT. This encodes CASRRTPGSGEKLFF.

This clonotype was observed many times. The V and J genes are TRBV20-1 and TRBJ1-6, with TRBD1 identical over 9 bases. The CDR3 has 15 amino acids. The trim removed 6 bases at V and 10 bases at J, leaving 13 bases unmatched. The germline V gene encodes CDR1 DFQATT and CDR2 SNEGSKA (reference sequence). The CDR3 DNA reads as TGCAGTGCAGTCTCCCTAACAGGGGGCAACTCACCCCTCCACTTT. The encoded protein is CSAVSLTGGNSPLHF.